These 22 T cell receptor beta chains originate from one sample sequenced in a study of brain T cells in children with intractable seizures. Sequenced by immunoSEQ multiplex PCR; TCRdb stores in-frame clones only, minus some. The sample holds around 70,000 clones, just over 90% seen once. This material consisted of peripheral blood, taken at surgery. The receptors were sampled from a boy younger than two with tuberous sclerosis and intractable seizures.

The V call is TRBV10-3, the J call TRBJ2-7; a possible D gene is TRBD2 (6 bases). The V end lost 5 bases, the J end lost 0 bases, and 11 bases lay between the germline ends. Germline V gives CDR1 ENHRY, CDR2 SYGVKD. The CDR3 length is 14 residues. Here the CDR3 reads CAISSGPHSYEQYF. The CDR3 coding sequence is TGTGCCATCAGTAGCGGGCCTCACTCCTACGAGCAGTACTTC.

This clone came up a few times. The chain uses TRBV4-1 and TRBJ1-3; 9 nucleotides line up with TRBD1. The CDR3 length is 19 residues. V shed 0 bases, J shed 0 bases, and the junction held 9 bases outside the gene matches. Germline values: CDR1 MGHRA, CDR2 YSYEKL. The CDR3 nucleotides are TGCGCCAGCAGCCAAGATTTTGGGACAGGGTTTTACTCTGGAAACACCATATATTTT. Translating gives CASSQDFGTGFYSGNTIYF.

This clone was recorded a few times. The chain links TRBV19 to TRBJ2-7; maybe TRBD2 (6 bases). The germline CDR1 and CDR2 sequences are LNHDA and SQIVND (reference sequence). This CDR3 region has 13 residues. Trimming stripped 5 bases from V and 1 base from J, with 9 bases between. The CDR3 bases are TGTGCCAGTAGTCACCGGGGGTCCTACGAGCAGTACTTC. Translation gives CASSHRGSYEQYF.

The chain joins TRBV19 to TRBJ2-5; perhaps D is TRBD1 or TRBD2 (5 bases each). The ends were cut back, 2 bases at V and 3 bases at J, with 10 bases in the middle. The CDR3 consists of 14 residues. Germline values: CDR1 LNHDA, CDR2 SQIVND (reference sequence). The CDR3 is CASSISGTEETQYF. The CDR3 DNA reads as TGTGCCAGTAGTATATCCGGGACCGAAGAGACCCAGTACTTC.

The V gene is TRBV2, the J gene TRBJ2-7, with D tentatively TRBD1 (6 bases). Germline lookup yields CDR1 SNHLY and CDR2 FYNNEI. The germline V and J ends were trimmed by 6 bases and 4 bases, with 7 bases remaining between them. This CDR3 is built from 11 residues. As DNA, the CDR3 is TGTGCCAGCAGACAGGGTTACGAGCAGTACTTC. Amino acids: CASRQGYEQYF.

This clone was detected once. This chain links TRBV19 with TRBJ1-4, with D perhaps TRBD1 (5 bases). The ends were cut back, 6 bases at V and 10 bases at J, with 12 bases in the middle. Germline V gene data show CDR1 as LNHDA and CDR2 as SQIVND (reference sequence). The CDR3 is 12 residues long. The CDR3 here is CASRTGTSKLFF. The CDR3 coding sequence is TGTGCCAGTAGGACCGGGACGTCAAAACTGTTTTTT. Based on the CDR3 plus reference TRBV19 and TRBJ1-4, the full variable domain is DGGITQSPKYLFRKEGQNVTLSCEQNLNHDAMYWYRQDPGQGLRLIYYSQIVNDFQKGDIAEGYSVSREKKESFPLTVTSAQKNPTAFYLCASRTGTSKLFFGSGTQLSVL.

The chain has TRBV11-3 and TRBJ1-1, with unresolved D. Trimming removed 5 bases from V and 0 bases from J, with 10 bases in between. This CDR3 has 14 residues. In germline, CDR1 is SGHNT, CDR2 YENEEA. The CDR3 loop is CASSPLRVNTEAFF. DNA for the CDR3: TGTGCCAGCAGCCCCTTGAGGGTGAACACTGAAGCTTTCTTT.

The rearrangement joins TRBV4-2 to TRBJ2-5; tentative D call: TRBD2 (5 bases). The CDR3 is made up of 15 amino acids. V gave up 3 bases and J gave up 7 bases, with 18 bases separating them. Germline-derived CDR1 and CDR2 are LGHNA and YNFKEQ. CDR3 loop: CASSHEGGPRWTQYF. CDR3 coding DNA: TGTGCCAGCAGCCATGAAGGAGGCCCCCGGTGGACCCAGTACTTC.

The chain employs TRBV6-5 and TRBJ1-2; a possible D gene is TRBD1 (5 bases). Looked up from germline, CDR1 is MNHEY and CDR2 is SVGAGI. The V gene lost 6 bases and the J gene lost 5 bases, with 16 bases spanning the gap. CDR3 size: 14 residues. CDR3 in amino acids: CASSSSGGAYGYTF. The DNA of the CDR3 is TGTGCCAGCAGCTCATCGGGGGGTGCATATGGCTACACCTTC.

CDR3 amino acids: CASSTNPSSLEQYF. Here the CDR3 DNA reads TGTGCCAGCAGCACCAACCCCTCCAGCCTCGAGCAGTACTTC. The rearrangement uses TRBV28 and TRBJ2-7; D is uncertain. Trimming took 6 bases from V and 6 from J, leaving 18 bases between them. Looked up from germline, CDR1 is MDHEN and CDR2 is SYDVKM. This CDR3 has 14 residues.

The genes are TRBV11-2 and TRBJ1-3; 11 bases fit TRBD1. Germline-derived CDR1 and CDR2 are SGHAT and FQNNGV. Germline trimming cut 0 bases from V and 0 bases from J; bases unmatched to any gene: 7. The length of the CDR3 is 19 residues. CDR3 nucleotide sequence: TGTGCCAGCAGCTTAGACGGGACAGGGGGTTTCAGCTCTGGAAACACCATATATTTT. It specifies CASSLDGTGGFSSGNTIYF.

The CDR3 sequence is CASSPTRDSSSYEQYF. The DNA for the CDR3 is TGTGCCAGCAGCCCCACCCGGGACTCCAGCTCCTACGAGCAGTACTTC. The V gene is TRBV28, the J gene TRBJ2-7, with D perhaps TRBD2 (6 bases). Germline-derived CDR1 and CDR2 are MDHEN and SYDVKM. The V end was cut by 6 bases, the J end by 0 bases, with 18 bases between. This CDR3 comprises 16 residues.

The rearrangement uses TRBV11-3 and TRBJ1-1, with D perhaps matching TRBD1 (6 bases). Germline assignment: CDR1 SGHNT and CDR2 YENEEA. This CDR3 has 14 amino acids. The ends were cut back, 4 bases at V and 1 base at J, with 10 bases in the middle. The CDR3, as DNA: TGTGCCAGCAGCTCCCAGGGGCCGAACACTGAAGCTTTCTTT. This sequence encodes CASSSQGPNTEAFF.

The rearrangement links TRBV3-1 (or the pseudogene TRBV3-2) to TRBJ1-2; D is perhaps TRBD1 (5 bases). CDR1 LGHDT and CDR2 YNNKEL come from the germline V gene (reference sequence). The CDR3 loop spans 13 amino acids. The ends were cut back, 0 bases at V and 5 bases at J, with 7 bases in the middle. In DNA form, the CDR3 reads TGTGCCAGCAGCCAAGACAGGGTTTATGGCTACACCTTC. Its translation: CASSQDRVYGYTF.

This clone was counted between two and nine times. The chain employs TRBV5-8 and TRBJ1-5; maybe TRBD1 (6 bases). V lost 2 bases to trimming and J lost 1 base, with 16 bases between them. CDR3 length equals 17 residues. Germline V gene lookup returns CDR1 SGHTS and CDR2 YDEGEE. DNA of the CDR3: TGTGCCAGCAGCTTTGTTTACGGGGGCTCGAGCAATCAGCCCCAGCATTTT. Protein product: CASSFVYGGSSNQPQHF. Full variable domain (rest looked up from reference TRBV5-8 and TRBJ1-5): EAGVTQSPTHLIKTRGQQATLRCSPISGHTSVYWYQQALGLGLQFLLWYDEGEERNRGNFPPRFSGRQFPNYSSELNVNALELEDSALYLCASSFVYGGSSNQPQHFGDGTRLSIL.

This sequence joins TRBV5-1 and TRBJ2-1; perhaps TRBD2 as D (5 bases). Germline CDR1 reads SGHRS; CDR2 reads YFSETQ. Between the trimmed V and J ends, which lost 7 bases and 4 bases, there was a span of 15 bases. This CDR3 region has 14 residues. The CDR3 DNA reads TGCGCCAGCGGAACCACTAGGGAATACAATGAGCAGTTCTTC. This gives the protein CASGTTREYNEQFF.

The gene calls are TRBV12-3 or TRBV12-4 and TRBJ2-5; D unresolved. Trimming stripped 6 bases from V and 3 bases from J, with 5 bases between. There are 11 residues in the CDR3. The CDR3 nucleotides are TGTGCCAGCAGCCCTGAAGAGACCCAGTACTTC. This encodes CASSPEETQYF.

The J gene is TRBJ2-2, the V gene TRBV27, with 7 bases fitting TRBD1. V lost 8 bases and J lost 2; bases outside the gene matches: 11. This CDR3 is built from 16 residues. Germline lookup yields CDR1 MNHEY and CDR2 SMNVEV (reference sequence). CDR3 residues: CASRLGDRLNTGELFF. In DNA form, the CDR3 reads TGTGCCAGCCGTCTCGGGGACAGACTTAACACCGGGGAGCTGTTTTTT.

The chain combines TRBV6-5 with TRBJ1-1; 8 bases fit TRBD1. The CDR3 sequence is 13 residues long. The germline V gene encodes CDR1 MNHEY and CDR2 SVGAGI. Unmatched junction bases numbered 4, after V lost 6 bases and J lost 4 bases. CDR3 in amino acids: CASSITGGTEAFF. CDR3 nucleotides: TGTGCCAGCAGCATAACAGGGGGCACTGAAGCTTTCTTT.

The chain is built from TRBV18 and TRBJ2-1, with 8 bases that match TRBD2. There are 16 residues in the CDR3. Germline V CDR1 and CDR2: KGHSH, LQKENI. With 3 bases clipped from V and 9 bases from J, the junction kept 13 bases outside the gene matches. The CDR3 loop reads CASSPRNSGVNGEQFF. Here the CDR3 DNA reads TGTGCCAGCTCACCGCGTAATAGCGGGGTTAACGGTGAGCAGTTCTTC.

This CDR3 is CASIDGTHYGYTF. As DNA, the CDR3 is TGTGCCAGCATCGACGGGACCCACTATGGCTACACCTTC. This chain links TRBV6-5 with TRBJ1-2, with a tentative D call TRBD1 (5 bases). There are 13 residues in the CDR3. The V and J ends lost 7 bases and 3 bases respectively, with 12 bases between them. Germline V CDR1 and CDR2: MNHEY, SVGAGI.

The rearrangement links TRBV10-1 to TRBJ2-2; no firm D call. The CDR3 contains 13 residues. Germline values: CDR1 WNHNN, CDR2 SYGVQD (reference sequence). Trimming stripped 2 bases from V and 1 base from J, with 2 bases between. The CDR3: CASSEMNTGELFF. DNA of the CDR3: TGCGCCAGCAGTGAGATGAACACCGGGGAGCTGTTTTTT.